The clone carrying this T cell receptor beta chain was counted a few times. What it recognizes is unknown. This entry comes from a study of molecular identifiers for immune sequencing clone quantification. Overall study results and limits: Whereas clones above 20 RNA copies held under 1% of naive-cell molecules, they held over 98% of effector molecules. Identical TCR molecules sharing a barcode could underestimate highly expanded clone sizes.

Libraries of bulk TCR were made by previously described methods (with listed TCR primers). TCRdb fed the PCR reads into MiXCR, producing one record per CDR3 protein. The sample lists hundreds of thousands of distinct CDR3 sequences, 25% occurring once. Libraries for naive CD8 T cells, which were made from approximately 22,000 to 940,000 sorted cells, drew on 10%, 30% or 50% of the RNA. The length of the CDR3 is 17 residues. With 3 bases clipped from V and 6 bases from J, the junction kept 14 bases outside the gene matches. The V call is TRBV5-7, the J call TRBJ2-3; TRBD1 aligns across 9 bases. TRBV5-7 is an ORF, and what it does is uncertain. Sequenced sample: naive CD8+ T cells from blood, with Jurkat cell RNA spiked in. The subset: FACS-sorted CD8+CD4-CCR7+CD45RA+ naive T cells. This TCR derives from a human donor in good health. Some libraries in this study had Jurkat cell RNA spiked in. The CDR3 coding sequence is TGTGCCAGCAGCTCACAATCGGACAGGGGACCGGGGGATACGCAGTATTTT. It encodes CASSSQSDRGPGDTQYF.